Listed here are 30 T cell receptor beta chains from one sample, sequenced in a study of blood T cell repertoires in COVID-19. TCRdb keeps only in-frame clones here, not all; method: immunoSEQ multiplex PCR. The sample lists more than 150,000 clones, roughly nine tenths occurring once. Sequencing was performed on peripheral blood. These receptors came from a man aged 65-85 years with active or convalescent COVID-19.

The chain combines TRBV9 with TRBJ1-4; 8 positions agree with TRBD1. This CDR3 contains 15 residues. Trimming removed 3 bases from V and 7 bases from J; junction bases left unmatched: 8. Looked up from germline, CDR1 is SGDLS and CDR2 is YYNGEE. CDR3 DNA sequence: TGTGCCAGCAGCGCCGGACAGGGAGTCGGTGAAAAACTGTTTTTT. Translating gives CASSAGQGVGEKLFF.

V is TRBV6-5 and J is TRBJ1-1; 7 bases map to TRBD1. This CDR3 comprises 14 residues. Germline assignment: CDR1 MNHEY and CDR2 SVGAGI. The J segment lost 2 bases and the V segment lost 5 bases, leaving 5 bases of the junction unmatched. The CDR3 here is CASSITGANTEAFF. CDR3 bases: TGTGCCAGCAGTATTACAGGGGCCAACACTGAAGCTTTCTTT.

The V gene is TRBV3-1 (or the pseudogene TRBV3-2), the J gene TRBJ1-6; D not certain. Trimming stripped 4 bases from V and 7 bases from J, with 14 bases between. Germline CDR1 LGHDT, CDR2 YNNKEL (reference sequence). The CDR3 runs 15 residues. The chain's CDR3 is CASSPRGRTNSPLHF. DNA for the CDR3: TGTGCCAGCAGCCCTCGGGGTCGGACCAATTCACCCCTCCACTTT.

The CDR3 DNA follows: TGTGCCAGCAGTACAGGGGCGTCAAATTCACCCCTCCACTTT. This encodes CASSTGASNSPLHF. The chain recombines TRBV2 with TRBJ1-6, with 7 bases that match TRBD1. Germline V gene data show CDR1 as SNHLY and CDR2 as FYNNEI. Unmatched junction bases numbered 5, after V lost 5 bases and J lost 7 bases. The CDR3 runs to 14 residues.

The chain combines TRBV11-3 with TRBJ2-1; the match to TRBD2 covers 10 bases. Germline CDR1 SGHNT, CDR2 YENEEA. The CDR3 sequence is 16 residues long. J lost 1 base, V lost 5 bases, and 5 bases had no gene match. This CDR3 is CASSPYSGGSYNEQFF. Here the CDR3 DNA reads TGTGCCAGCAGCCCCTATAGCGGGGGGTCCTACAATGAGCAGTTCTTC.

V and J are TRBV27 and TRBJ2-1; 11 positions match TRBD2. Germline assignment: CDR1 MNHEY and CDR2 SMNVEV (reference sequence). Trimming removed 5 bases from V and 0 bases from J; junction bases left unmatched: 12. This CDR3 region has 19 residues. The CDR3 is CASSGSGLADWSSYNEQFF. The CDR3 nucleotides read TGTGCCAGCAGTGGATCGGGACTAGCGGATTGGAGCTCCTACAATGAGCAGTTCTTC.

This CDR3 is CASSLGANTGELFF. CDR3 in DNA: TGCGCCAGCAGCTTGGGCGCTAACACCGGGGAGCTGTTTTTT. The rearrangement joins TRBV5-1 to TRBJ2-2; no clear D gene. The V end was cut by 0 bases, the J end by 2 bases, with 5 bases between. This CDR3 has 14 amino acids. Germline assignment: CDR1 SGHRS and CDR2 YFSETQ.

The rearrangement uses TRBV5-1 and TRBJ1-1; perhaps TRBD1 as D (5 bases). CDR1 and CDR2 (germline): SGHRS, YFSETQ. The V end lost 5 bases, the J end lost 4 bases, and 15 bases lay between the germline ends. CDR3 length equals 14 residues. DNA of the CDR3: TGCGCCAGCAGTGCATGGGGCGGGGCCACTGAAGCTTTCTTT. It codes for CASSAWGGATEAFF.

The chain links TRBV5-5 to TRBJ2-6; D not resolved. The germline V gene has CDR1 SGHKS and CDR2 YYEKEE (reference sequence). The V and J ends lost 7 bases and 0 bases respectively, with 11 bases between them. CDR3 size: 15 residues. The CDR3 DNA sequence: TGTGCCAGCCACATCGGGTCCTCTGGGGCCAACGTCCTGACTTTC. As protein: CASHIGSSGANVLTF.

Note on this clone: The germline gene is not matched at one end of the junction; a read error may be the cause. The chain employs TRBV29-1 and TRBJ1-1; TRBD1 matches 7 bases. The CDR3 loop spans 11 amino acids. Germline V gene lookup returns CDR1 SQVTM and CDR2 ANQGSEA. This CDR3 is CSGEQGTVAFF. The CDR3 bases are TGCAGCGGTGAACAGGGGACGGTCGCTTTCTTT. Drawing the rest from reference TRBV29-1 and TRBJ1-1, the complete variable domain is SAVISQKPSRDICQRGTSLTIQCQVDSQVTMMFWYRQQPGQSLTLIATANQGSEATYESGFVIDKFPISRPNLTFSTLTVSNMSPEDSSIYLCSGEQGTVAFFGQGTRLTVV.

CDR3 sequence: CASSRSSIRGGNSPLHF. CDR3 nucleotides: TGTGCCAGCAGCCGTTCATCCATCCGGGGAGGTAATTCACCCCTCCACTTT. The chain employs TRBV7-9 and TRBJ1-6; D gene uncertain. This CDR3 has 17 amino acids. Trimming took 5 bases from V and 6 from J, leaving 20 bases between them. CDR1 is SEHNR and CDR2 is FQNEAQ in the germline V gene (reference sequence).

The rearrangement uses TRBV18 and TRBJ1-3; no definite D call. Germline V gene data show CDR1 as KGHSH and CDR2 as LQKENI. The CDR3 covers 14 residues. V lost 3 bases, J lost 0 bases, and 6 bases lay in between. Here the CDR3 reads CASSPGSSGNTIYF. DNA for the CDR3: TGTGCCAGCTCACCGGGGAGCTCTGGAAACACCATATATTTT.

This chain joins TRBV9 and TRBJ1-2, with D unresolved. Germline-derived CDR1 and CDR2 are SGDLS and YYNGEE. The CDR3 contains 14 residues. The V and J ends lost 3 bases and 0 bases respectively, with 9 bases between them. The CDR3 DNA is TGTGCCAGCAGCGCCAGGTCAACTAACTATGGCTACACCTTC. It yields the protein CASSARSTNYGYTF.

The chain links TRBV28 to TRBJ2-7; 11 positions match TRBD2. The germline V gene encodes CDR1 MDHEN and CDR2 SYDVKM. The CDR3 covers 15 residues. V gave up 5 bases and J gave up 6 bases; unmatched junction bases: 9. The CDR3 DNA reads as TGTGCCAGCAGTACCAGGGGACTAGCGGTCCGCGAGCAGTACTTC. It is translated as CASSTRGLAVREQYF. Using reference TRBV28 and TRBJ2-7 for the parts outside the CDR3, the full variable domain is DVKVTQSSRYLVKRTGEKVFLECVQDMDHENMFWYRQDPGLGLRLIYFSYDVKMKEKGDIPEGYSVSREKKERFSLILESASTNQTSMYLCASSTRGLAVREQYFGPGTRLTVT.

The V and J genes are TRBV28 and TRBJ1-2; TRBD1 is a possible D gene (5 bases). Germline assignment: CDR1 MDHEN and CDR2 SYDVKM. V lost 3 bases and J 2 bases, leaving 19 bases between the germline ends. This CDR3 contains 17 residues. The CDR3: CASSFVIPQTENYGYTF. CDR3 bases: TGTGCCAGCAGTTTTGTGATCCCCCAGACAGAGAACTATGGCTACACCTTC.

The rearrangement uses TRBV15 and TRBJ2-3; 8 bases fit TRBD2. J gave up 11 bases and V 1 base, and 5 bases lay outside the gene matches. This CDR3 is 13 amino acids long. Germline CDR1 is LNHNV and CDR2 is YYDKDF (reference sequence). The CDR3 loop reads CATSRGGLGGQYF. The CDR3 nucleotides read TGTGCCACCAGCAGAGGGGGACTAGGTGGGCAGTATTTT.

Points on this clone: This same CDR3 is encoded by further DNA sequences in the sample. J is TRBJ1-6 and V is TRBV30; possibly TRBD1 for D (5 bases). The V end lost 0 bases, the J end lost 6 bases, and 6 bases lay between the germline ends. Germline V gene data show CDR1 as GTSNPN and CDR2 as SVGIG (reference sequence). The CDR3 has 13 amino acids. CDR3 region: CAWSVQGNSPLHF. The CDR3 DNA follows: TGTGCCTGGAGTGTTCAGGGTAATTCACCCCTCCACTTT.

The chain carries TRBV6-5 and TRBJ1-2; D perhaps matches TRBD1 (5 bases). In germline, CDR1 is MNHEY, CDR2 SVGAGI. V lost 6 bases, J lost 2 bases, and 13 bases lay in between. CDR3 size: 14 residues. CDR3 amino acids: CASRAEAGNYGYTF. The CDR3 nucleotides read TGTGCCAGCAGGGCCGAGGCAGGGAACTATGGCTACACCTTC.

The chain uses TRBV2 and TRBJ1-3; no firm D call. The CDR3 spans 14 residues. The V end lost 6 bases, the J end lost 6 bases, and 15 bases lay between the germline ends. Germline V lookup: CDR1 SNHLY, CDR2 FYNNEI. As DNA, the CDR3 is TGTGCCAGCAGGGGTTATGGAGAGGTAAACACCATATATTTT. Its translation: CASRGYGEVNTIYF. Variable domain in full (rest from reference TRBV2 and TRBJ1-3): EPEVTQTPSHQVTQMGQEVILRCVPISNHLYFYWYRQILGQKVEFLVSFYNNEISEKSEIFDDQFSVERPDGSNFTLKIRSTKLEDSAMYFCASRGYGEVNTIYFGEGSWLTVV.

The V and J genes are TRBV5-5 and TRBJ2-4; 7 bases are shared with TRBD2. Trimming cost V 2 bases and J 6 bases; bases outside gene matches: 5. Germline CDR1 is SGHKS and CDR2 is YYEKEE (reference sequence). This CDR3 contains 14 residues. The CDR3 DNA sequence: TGTGCCAGCAGCTTTTCGGGCGGGAGAAACATTCAGTACTTC. This sequence encodes CASSFSGGRNIQYF.

This chain uses TRBV6-1 with TRBJ1-4; possibly TRBD1 for D (6 bases). Per the germline V gene, CDR1 is MNHNS and CDR2 is SASEGT. This CDR3 is 18 amino acids long. V gave up 4 bases and J gave up 1 base, with 19 bases separating them. In DNA form, the CDR3 reads TGTGCCAGCAGTGGCCCCGAAAGGGGGGGGAGAACTAATGAAAAACTGTTTTTT. The encoded protein is CASSGPERGGRTNEKLFF.

J is TRBJ2-3 and V is TRBV28; tentatively, D is TRBD2 (5 bases). Trimming pared 6 bases from V and 2 bases from J, leaving 12 bases between. Germline V lookup: CDR1 MDHEN, CDR2 SYDVKM. The CDR3 consists of 14 residues. The CDR3 is CASSRGLLTDTQYF. DNA for the CDR3: TGTGCCAGCAGCCGCGGACTGCTCACAGATACGCAGTATTTT.

The V call is TRBV5-1, the J call TRBJ2-3; perhaps TRBD2 as D (7 bases). V lost 7 bases and J lost 0, with 18 bases in between. Germline V gene sequence: CDR1 SGHRS, CDR2 YFSETQ. The CDR3 has 16 amino acids. CDR3 protein: CASGGGPRSSTDTQYF. As DNA, the CDR3 is TGCGCCAGCGGCGGGGGCCCTAGGAGTAGCACAGATACGCAGTATTTT.

The CDR3 bases are TGTGCCAGCAGCCCTACAGGGAAGACTGAAGCTTTCTTT. It is translated as CASSPTGKTEAFF. The genes are TRBV3-1 (or the pseudogene TRBV3-2) and TRBJ1-1; a possible D gene is TRBD1 (6 bases). Trimming removed 4 bases from V and 5 bases from J, with 11 bases in between. The length of the CDR3 is 13 residues. Germline V CDR1 and CDR2: LGHDT, YNNKEL (reference sequence).

V and J are TRBV7-2 and TRBJ2-2, with 7 positions matching TRBD1. After removal of 5 bases from V and 4 bases from J, the junction contained 1 base not matched to a gene. The CDR3 totals 13 residues. Germline V gene sequence: CDR1 SGHTA, CDR2 FQGNSA. The CDR3 sequence: CASSNRGTGELFF. In DNA, the CDR3 is TGTGCCAGCAGCAACAGGGGCACCGGGGAGCTGTTTTTT.

The J gene is TRBJ1-2, the V gene TRBV12-3 or TRBV12-4; D gene uncertain. Trimming cost V 4 bases and J 2 bases, with 8 bases left between them. The CDR3 totals 13 residues. Here the CDR3 DNA reads TGTGCCAGCAGTTCCGGAGGGAACTATGGCTACACCTTC. It specifies CASSSGGNYGYTF.

J is TRBJ1-2 and V is TRBV5-5, with 7 bases identical to TRBD1. The V segment lost 1 base and the J segment 5 bases; nucleotides outside the gene matches: 5. Germline CDR1 and CDR2: SGHKS and YYEKEE (reference sequence). The CDR3 contains 14 residues. CDR3 DNA sequence: TGTGCCAGCAGCTTGACAGGGGTAGGGTATGGCTACACCTTC. Its protein is CASSLTGVGYGYTF.

The genes are TRBV15 and TRBJ2-3; D unclear. Germline V gene sequence: CDR1 LNHNV, CDR2 YYDKDF (reference sequence). The CDR3 runs 14 residues. Trimming cost V 5 bases and J 0 bases, with 9 bases left between them. In DNA, the CDR3 is TGTGCCACCAGCGGCTTAGCCAGCACAGATACGCAGTATTTT. This gives the protein CATSGLASTDTQYF.

This clone occurred once. The chain uses TRBV30 and TRBJ2-1; D is possibly TRBD1 (6 bases). The CDR3 has 12 amino acids. Between the trimmed V and J ends, which lost 0 bases and 7 bases, there was a span of 7 bases. The germline V gene encodes CDR1 GTSNPN and CDR2 SVGIG (reference sequence). The CDR3 is CAWSVQGNEQFF. The CDR3 DNA follows: TGTGCCTGGAGTGTACAGGGTAATGAGCAGTTCTTC.

The DNA of the CDR3 is TGTGCCAGCAGCCCTCTCCCCTCGACAGGGAAGCCCCAGCATTTT. Translated: CASSPLPSTGKPQHF. This chain connects TRBV28 to TRBJ1-5, with 7 bases aligning to TRBD1. Germline assignment: CDR1 MDHEN and CDR2 SYDVKM. After removal of 6 bases from V and 8 bases from J, the junction contained 13 bases not matched to a gene. This CDR3 region has 15 residues.